The T cell receptor (beta chain) under discussion was sequenced for a study of post-analysis software for immune sequencing data. Study context: The disease courses covered relapsing-remitting, secondary progressive and progressive-relapsing multiple sclerosis.

General study points: For normalized Chao1 diversity, multiple sclerosis patients scored significantly lower than controls did. Strong co-clustering by F measure was evident for samples that had been prepared in the same batch. Elevated frequency relative to controls characterized several TRBV segments in patients, TRBV5-6, TRBV5-1 and TRBV20-1 among them.

This clonotype was observed a few times. Its specificity is not known. The TCR beta cDNA libraries contained unique molecular identifiers. The authors obtained approximately 460,000 cDNA molecules from about 0.94 to 9.7 million T cells. MiXCR, applied by TCRdb to the PCR reads, yields one record per CDR3 protein. This table holds approximately 160,000 distinct CDR3 sequences, about 29% found once. CDR1 is MGHRA and CDR2 is YSYEKL in the germline V gene. The length of the CDR3 is 15 residues. The V segment lost 4 bases and the J segment 10 bases; nucleotides outside the gene matches: 12. The sample comprised blood. The rearrangement links TRBV4-1 to TRBJ2-1; 8 nucleotides match TRBD2. This clonotype was obtained from a girl under 18 with multiple sclerosis. The CDR3 sequence: CASSPLTSAAYEQFF. CDR3 in DNA: TGCGCCAGCAGCCCTTTGACTAGCGCTGCCTACGAGCAGTTCTTC.